This TCR beta chain was recorded in a study of glioma-infiltrating T cells after dendritic cell vaccination. Whole-study context: Treatment, given 2003 to 2012, was autologous tumor lysate-pulsed dendritic cell vaccination.

Repertoires were generated with immunoSEQ multiplex PCR, while TCRdb's copy carries only in-frame clones and drops some. The sample holds 100,000 or so clones, 70% to 90% seen once. Between the trimmed V and J ends, which lost 3 bases and 7 bases, there was a span of 15 bases. The CDR3 sequence is 14 residues long. Per germline, CDR1 SGDLS and CDR2 YYNGEE. This chain joins TRBV9 and TRBJ2-3; tentative D call: TRBD2 (6 bases). Sequences were derived from blood, sampled before dendritic cell vaccination. The TCR originated in a human donor with glioblastoma. The CDR3 is CASSGLGGLYTQYF. In DNA form, the CDR3 reads TGTGCCAGCAGCGGACTCGGAGGGCTGTATACGCAGTATTTT.